Following are 5 T cell receptor beta chains from one sample sequenced in a study of T cell clones after liver transplantation. Sequenced by immunoSEQ multiplex PCR; TCRdb stores in-frame clones only, minus some. The sample lists tens of thousands of clones, 80% to 95% occurring once. Sequencing was performed on CD4+ T cells from blood, taken roughly 25 months after liver transplant. These receptors all come from a human patient who received a liver transplant. Some T cells may arise from the graft donor.

The chain employs TRBV6-1 and TRBJ1-2, with D tentatively TRBD1 (6 bases). Germline V CDR1 and CDR2: MNHNS, SASEGT. With 11 bases removed from V and 5 bases from J, the gap between germline ends came to 18 bases. This CDR3 spans 13 amino acids. In nucleotides, the CDR3 is TGTGCCTCGGGGGACACGACTTGGTATGGCTACACCTTC. Protein sequence: CASGDTTWYGYTF.

The rearrangement uses TRBV7-9 and TRBJ2-3; perhaps D is TRBD1 or TRBD2 (6 bases each). The CDR3 loop spans 14 amino acids. Per germline, CDR1 SEHNR and CDR2 FQNEAQ (reference sequence). Trimming shortened V by 7 bases and J by 4 bases, and 15 bases separated the two germline ends. The CDR3 DNA reads TGTGCCAGCATAGACGGAAGGGGGGCAGATACGCAGTATTTT. Its translation: CASIDGRGADTQYF.

In nucleotides, the CDR3 is TGCGCCAGCAGCTTGGAAACAGCGATGTACGACGAGCAGTACTTC. This codes for CASSLETAMYDEQYF. This chain uses TRBV5-1 with TRBJ2-7; D gene uncertain. The V end was cut by 0 bases, the J end by 5 bases, with 15 bases between. The CDR3 loop spans 15 amino acids. CDR1 SGHRS and CDR2 YFSETQ come from the germline V gene.

The V and J genes are TRBV7-9 and TRBJ2-7; maybe TRBD1 (6 bases). In germline, CDR1 is SEHNR, CDR2 FQNEAQ (reference sequence). The CDR3 totals 16 residues. Trimming stripped 0 bases from V and 3 bases from J, with 15 bases between. CDR3 sequence: CASSLANGGASYEQYF. CDR3 DNA: TGTGCCAGCAGCTTAGCGAATGGGGGCGCCAGCTACGAGCAGTACTTC.

The chain combines TRBV7-2 with TRBJ2-7, with D possibly being TRBD1 (7 bases). CDR1 and CDR2 from the germline V gene are SGHTA and FQGNSA. CDR3 length: 12 residues. V was clipped by 5 bases and J by 6 bases, with 11 bases between them. In DNA form, the CDR3 reads TGTGCCAGCAGCCGGGGGACAGTCGAGCAGTACTTC. Amino acid sequence: CASSRGTVEQYF. Variable domain in full (rest from reference TRBV7-2 and TRBJ2-7): GAGVSQSPSNKVTEKGKDVELRCDPISGHTALYWYRQSLGQGLEFLIYFQGNSAPDKSGLPSDRFSAERTGGSVSTLTIQRTQQEDSAVYLCASSRGTVEQYFGPGTRLTVT.